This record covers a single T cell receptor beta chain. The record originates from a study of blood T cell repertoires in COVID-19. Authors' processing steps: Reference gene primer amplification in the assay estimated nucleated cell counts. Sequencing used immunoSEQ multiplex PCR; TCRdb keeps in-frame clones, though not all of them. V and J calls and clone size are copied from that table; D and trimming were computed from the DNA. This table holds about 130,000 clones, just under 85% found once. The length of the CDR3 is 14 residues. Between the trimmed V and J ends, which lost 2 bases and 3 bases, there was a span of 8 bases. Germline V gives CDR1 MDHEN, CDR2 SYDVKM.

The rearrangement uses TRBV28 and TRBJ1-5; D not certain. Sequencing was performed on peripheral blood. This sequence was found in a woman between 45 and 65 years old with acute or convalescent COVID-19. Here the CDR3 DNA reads TGTGCCAGCAGTTTAGGGCAGCACAATCAGCCCCAGCATTTT. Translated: CASSLGQHNQPQHF.